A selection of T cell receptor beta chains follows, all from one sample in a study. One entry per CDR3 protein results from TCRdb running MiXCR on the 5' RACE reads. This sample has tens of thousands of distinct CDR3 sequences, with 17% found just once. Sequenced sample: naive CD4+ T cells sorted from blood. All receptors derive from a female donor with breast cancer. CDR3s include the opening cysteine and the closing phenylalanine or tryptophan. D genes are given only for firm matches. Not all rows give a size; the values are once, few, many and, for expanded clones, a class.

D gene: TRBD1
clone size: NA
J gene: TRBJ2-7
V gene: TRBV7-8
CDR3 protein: CASSLPGGIYRGNYEQYF
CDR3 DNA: TGTGCCAGCAGCTTGCCTGGGGGAATTTACAGGGGGAACTACGAGCAGTACTTC

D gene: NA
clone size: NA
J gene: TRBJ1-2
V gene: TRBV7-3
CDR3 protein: CASGLGGANYGYTF
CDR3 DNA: TGTGCCAGCGGTTTGGGGGGGGCTAACTATGGCTACACCTTC

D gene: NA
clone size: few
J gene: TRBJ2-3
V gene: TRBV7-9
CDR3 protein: CASSPRISTDTQYF
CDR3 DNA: TGTGCCAGCAGCCCGAGGATAAGCACAGATACGCAGTATTTT

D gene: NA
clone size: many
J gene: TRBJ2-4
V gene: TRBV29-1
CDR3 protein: CSVEASAKNIQYF
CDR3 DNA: TGCAGCGTTGAAGCTAGCGCTAAAAACATTCAGTACTTC

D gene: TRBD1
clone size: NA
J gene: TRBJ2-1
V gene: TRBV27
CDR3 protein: CASSWGQDYSYNEQFF
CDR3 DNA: TGTGCCAGCAGTTGGGGACAGGATTATTCCTACAATGAGCAGTTCTTC

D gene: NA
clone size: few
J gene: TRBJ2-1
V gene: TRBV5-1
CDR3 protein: CASSLGPMGYESSYNEQFF
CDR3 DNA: TGCGCCAGCAGCTTGGGTCCTATGGGCTACGAAAGCTCCTACAATGAGCAGTTCTTC

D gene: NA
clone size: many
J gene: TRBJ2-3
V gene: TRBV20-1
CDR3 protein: CSARDRVLATTQYF
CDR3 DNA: TGCAGTGCTAGAGATCGAGTATTGGCAACTACGCAGTATTTT

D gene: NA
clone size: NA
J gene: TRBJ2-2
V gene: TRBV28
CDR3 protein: CATLRPPPSRTGELFF
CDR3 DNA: TGTGCCACCCTCCGCCCCCCCCCGTCAAGGACCGGGGAGCTGTTTTTT

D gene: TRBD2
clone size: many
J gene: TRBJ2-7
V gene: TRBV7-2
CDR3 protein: CASSSQSSGSYEQYF
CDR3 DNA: TGTGCCAGCAGCTCCCAATCTAGCGGGAGTTACGAGCAGTACTTC

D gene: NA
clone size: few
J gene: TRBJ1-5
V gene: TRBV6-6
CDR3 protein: CAISYSQGSQPQHF
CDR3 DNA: TGTGCCATCAGTTACTCACAGGGCAGTCAGCCCCAGCATTTT

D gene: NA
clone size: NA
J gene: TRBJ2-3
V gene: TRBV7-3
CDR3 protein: CASSRMAATDTQYF
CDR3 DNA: TGTGCCAGCAGCCGGATGGCGGCCACAGATACGCAGTATTTT

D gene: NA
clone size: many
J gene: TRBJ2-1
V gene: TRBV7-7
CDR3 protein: CASSPSSGYNEQFF
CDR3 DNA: TGTGCTAGCAGCCCCTCCTCGGGCTACAATGAGCAGTTCTTC

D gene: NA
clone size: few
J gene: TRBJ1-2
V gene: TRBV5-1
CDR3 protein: CASSLGVGAEWGYTF
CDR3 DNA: TGCGCCAGCAGCCTCGGGGTCGGGGCGGAGTGGGGCTACACCTTC

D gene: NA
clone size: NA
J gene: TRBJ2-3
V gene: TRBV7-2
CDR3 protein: CASTPDTPSDTQYF
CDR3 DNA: TGTGCCAGCACCCCTGACACCCCCAGCGATACGCAGTATTTT

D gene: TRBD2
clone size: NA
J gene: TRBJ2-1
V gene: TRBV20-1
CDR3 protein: CSAKAGAYNEQFF
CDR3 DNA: TGCAGTGCTAAAGCGGGAGCCTACAATGAGCAGTTCTTC

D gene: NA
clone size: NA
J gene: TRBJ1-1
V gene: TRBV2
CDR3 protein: CASSQLGITEAFF
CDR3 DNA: TGTGCCAGCAGTCAATTGGGAATTACTGAAGCTTTCTTT

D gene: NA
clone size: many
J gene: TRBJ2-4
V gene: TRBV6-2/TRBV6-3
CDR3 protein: CASSYSGPIAKNIQYF
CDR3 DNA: TGTGCCAGCAGTTACTCGGGCCCGATAGCCAAAAACATTCAGTACTTC

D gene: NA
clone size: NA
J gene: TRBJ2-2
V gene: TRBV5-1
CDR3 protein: CASSVPGRTSNTGELFF
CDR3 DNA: TGCGCCAGCAGCGTCCCGGGACGGACTTCGAACACCGGGGAGCTGTTTTTT

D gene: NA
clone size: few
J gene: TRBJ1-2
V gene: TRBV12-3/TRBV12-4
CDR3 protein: CASSTRHRSGRGYTF
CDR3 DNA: TGTGCCAGCAGTACCCGACACCGATCAGGACGTGGCTACACCTTC

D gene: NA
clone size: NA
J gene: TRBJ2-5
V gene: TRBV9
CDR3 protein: CASSPQGSSGETQYF
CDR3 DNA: TGTGCCAGCAGCCCCCAGGGGAGTTCGGGGGAGACCCAGTACTTC

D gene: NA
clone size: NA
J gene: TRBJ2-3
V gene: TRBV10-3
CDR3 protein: CAISAGMEQYF
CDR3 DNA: TGTGCCATCAGTGCTGGTATGGAGCAGTATTTT

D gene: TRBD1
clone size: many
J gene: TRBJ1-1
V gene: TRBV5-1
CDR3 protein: CASSAGTGELGEAFF
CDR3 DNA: TGCGCCAGCAGCGCCGGGACAGGGGAGTTGGGTGAAGCTTTCTTT

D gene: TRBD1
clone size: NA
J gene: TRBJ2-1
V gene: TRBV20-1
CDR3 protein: CSARDRTGRDEQFF
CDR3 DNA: TGCAGTGCTAGAGACAGGACAGGGCGGGATGAGCAGTTCTTC

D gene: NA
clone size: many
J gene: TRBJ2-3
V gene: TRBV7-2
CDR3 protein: CASSPNGGGTDTQYF
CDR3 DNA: TGTGCCAGCAGCCCCAATGGGGGCGGCACAGATACGCAGTATTTT

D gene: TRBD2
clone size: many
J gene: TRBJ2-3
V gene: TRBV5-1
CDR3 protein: CASSFSGSTDTQYF
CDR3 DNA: TGCGCCAGCAGCTTTAGCGGGAGCACAGATACGCAGTATTTT

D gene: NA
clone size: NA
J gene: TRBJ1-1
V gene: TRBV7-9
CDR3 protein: CASSLVRGLGTEAFF
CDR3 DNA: TGTGCCAGCAGCTTAGTAAGGGGACTGGGCACTGAAGCTTTCTTT

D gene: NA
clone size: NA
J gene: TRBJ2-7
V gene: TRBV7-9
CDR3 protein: CASSLSRNYEQYF
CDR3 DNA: TGTGCCAGCAGCTTATCGAGAAATTACGAGCAGTACTTC

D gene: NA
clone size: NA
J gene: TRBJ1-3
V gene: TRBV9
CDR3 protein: CASSASAGASGNTVYF
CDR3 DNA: TGTGCCAGCAGCGCGAGTGCCGGGGCGTCCGGAAACACCGTATATTTT

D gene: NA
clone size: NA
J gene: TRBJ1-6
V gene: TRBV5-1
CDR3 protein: CASSLDGRNSPLHF
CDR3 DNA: TGCGCCAGCAGCTTGGACGGGCGAAATTCACCCCTCCACTTT

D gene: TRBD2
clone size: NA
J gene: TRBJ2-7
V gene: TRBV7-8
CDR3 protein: CASSLAHRGTSGRNHEQYF
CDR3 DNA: TGTGCCAGCAGCTTAGCTCACAGGGGGACTAGCGGGAGGAACCACGAGCAGTACTTC

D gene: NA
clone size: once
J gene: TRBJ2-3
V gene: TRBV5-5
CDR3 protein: CASSPSPGYTETQYF
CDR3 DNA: TGTGCCAGCAGCCCGTCTCCGGGATACACAGAAACGCAGTATTTT

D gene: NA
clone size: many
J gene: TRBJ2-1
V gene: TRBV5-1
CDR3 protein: CASSLGGEQFF
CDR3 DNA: TGCGCCAGCAGCTTGGGGGGGGAGCAGTTCTTC

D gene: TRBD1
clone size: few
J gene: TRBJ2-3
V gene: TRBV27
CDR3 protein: CASSNIQGVGTDAQYF
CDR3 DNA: TGTGCCAGCAGCAACATTCAGGGGGTGGGCACAGATGCGCAGTATTTT

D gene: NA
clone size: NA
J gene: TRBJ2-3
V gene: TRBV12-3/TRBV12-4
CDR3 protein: CASTPGQNFPGTQDTQYF
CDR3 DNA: TGTGCCAGCACCCCCGGACAGAACTTCCCTGGCACACAAGATACGCAGTATTTT

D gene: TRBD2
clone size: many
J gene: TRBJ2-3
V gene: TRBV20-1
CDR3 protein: CSASSASGSGDTQYF
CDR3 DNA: TGCAGTGCTAGTTCTGCTAGCGGGAGTGGAGATACGCAGTATTTT

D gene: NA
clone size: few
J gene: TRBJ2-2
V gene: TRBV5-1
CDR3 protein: CASSLPGAGTGELFF
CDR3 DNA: TGCGCCAGCAGCCTTCCGGGAGCGGGCACCGGGGAGCTGTTTTTT

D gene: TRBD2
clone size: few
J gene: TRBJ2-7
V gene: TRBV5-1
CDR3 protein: CASSPVTSGSLLEVSEQYF
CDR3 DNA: TGCGCCAGCAGCCCAGTAACTAGCGGGAGCCTGTTGGAGGTTTCCGAGCAGTACTTC

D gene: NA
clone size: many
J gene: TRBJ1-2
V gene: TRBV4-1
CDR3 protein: CASSPTWGRGANYGYTF
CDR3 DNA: TGCGCCAGCAGCCCCACTTGGGGGAGGGGAGCTAACTATGGCTACACCTTC

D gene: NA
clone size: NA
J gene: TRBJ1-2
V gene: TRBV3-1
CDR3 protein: CASSQAGRRAGGYTF
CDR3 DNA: TGTGCCAGCAGCCAAGCCGGACGGAGGGCTGGGGGCTACACCTTC

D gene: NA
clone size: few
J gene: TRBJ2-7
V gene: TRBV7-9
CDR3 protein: CASSPPLQKDSSAYEQYF
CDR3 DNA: TGTGCCAGCAGTCCTCCCCTACAAAAGGACAGTTCGGCCTACGAGCAGTACTTC

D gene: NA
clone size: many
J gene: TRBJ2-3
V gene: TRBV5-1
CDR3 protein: CASSYRQIPDTQYF
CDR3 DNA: TGCGCCAGCAGTTACCGACAGATTCCAGATACGCAGTATTTT

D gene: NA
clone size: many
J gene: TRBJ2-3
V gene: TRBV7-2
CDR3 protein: CASSLSLATDTQYF
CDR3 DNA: TGTGCCAGCAGCTTAAGTCTAGCAACAGATACGCAGTATTTT

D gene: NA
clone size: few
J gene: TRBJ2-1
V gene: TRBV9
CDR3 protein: CASSADRLVNDNEQFF
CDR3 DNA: TGTGCCAGCAGCGCCGATCGACTAGTTAACGACAATGAGCAGTTCTTC

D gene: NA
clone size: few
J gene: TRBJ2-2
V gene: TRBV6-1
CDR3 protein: CASSEVVDNTGELFF
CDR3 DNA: TGTGCCAGCAGTGAAGTGGTGGATAACACCGGGGAGCTGTTTTTT

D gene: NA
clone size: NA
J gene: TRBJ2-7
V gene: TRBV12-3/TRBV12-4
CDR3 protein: CASSKRSYEQYF
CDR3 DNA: TGTGCCAGCAGTAAAAGGTCGTACGAGCAGTACTTC

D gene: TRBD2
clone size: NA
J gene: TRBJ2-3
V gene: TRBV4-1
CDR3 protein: CASSQEAGSDTQYF
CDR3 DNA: TGCGCCAGCAGCCAAGAAGCGGGATCAGATACGCAGTATTTT

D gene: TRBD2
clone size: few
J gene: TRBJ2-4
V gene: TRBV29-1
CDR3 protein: CSVAGTSGMDKNIQYF
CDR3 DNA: TGCAGCGTAGCAGGGACTAGCGGGATGGACAAAAACATTCAGTACTTC

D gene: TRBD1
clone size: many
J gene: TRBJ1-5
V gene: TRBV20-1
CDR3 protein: CSASTGVRNQPQHF
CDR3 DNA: TGCAGTGCTAGTACAGGGGTTCGCAATCAGCCCCAGCATTTT

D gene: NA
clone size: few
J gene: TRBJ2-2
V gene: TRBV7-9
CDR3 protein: CASSSTRVGVRTGELFF
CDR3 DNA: TGTGCCAGCAGCTCCACGAGGGTGGGAGTGCGCACCGGGGAGCTGTTTTTT

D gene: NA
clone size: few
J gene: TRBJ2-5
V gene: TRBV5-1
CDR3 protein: CASSAGLGNTYQETQYF
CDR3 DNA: TGCGCCAGCAGCGCCGGGTTGGGCAACACGTACCAAGAGACCCAGTACTTC

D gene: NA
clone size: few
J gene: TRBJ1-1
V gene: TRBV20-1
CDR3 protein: CSARIVGIYTEAFF
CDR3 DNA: TGCAGTGCTAGAATTGTGGGGATATACACTGAAGCTTTCTTT

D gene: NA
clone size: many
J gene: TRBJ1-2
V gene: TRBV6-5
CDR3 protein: CASSEQGVYGYTF
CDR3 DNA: TGTGCCAGCAGCGAACAGGGAGTCTATGGCTACACCTTC

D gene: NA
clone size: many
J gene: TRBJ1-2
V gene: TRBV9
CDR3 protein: CASSVTTGNYGYTF
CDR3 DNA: TGTGCCAGCAGCGTTACGACGGGTAACTATGGCTACACCTTC